The clone carrying this TCR beta chain was seen more than once but under ten times. The target antigen is unknown. This entry comes from a study of T-cell memory formation after mild COVID-19. Study-wide findings and caveats: The authors left the SARS-CoV-2 specificity of second-wave clones peaking on day 37 unconfirmed. Contracting CD4+ clones were located mainly in CM and EM, and CD8+ clones in EMRA.

V shed 5 bases and J 2 bases; nucleotides not matched to a gene: 11. The CDR3 runs to 16 residues. The germline V gene encodes CDR1 SEHNR and CDR2 FQNEAQ (reference sequence). It was 5'RACE with constant-segment primers that produced the TCR alpha and TCR beta cDNA libraries, which carried sample barcodes and UMIs. TCRdb re-called the 5' RACE reads with MiXCR, one entry per CDR3 protein. In the table there are hundreds of thousands of distinct CDR3 sequences, around a sixth of which are singletons. The TCR sequence derives from a young man who had mild COVID-19 (a few samples of this study predate the infection). Cell type and time point are not known. The material sequenced was PBMCs or a T cell subset sorted from them (not recorded which). The gene calls are TRBV7-9 and TRBJ2-7; 8 nucleotides match TRBD1. The CDR3 loop is CASSASGTGPAYEQYV. The CDR3, as DNA: TGTGCCAGCAGCGCCTCCGGGACAGGTCCAGCCTACGAGCAGTACGTC.